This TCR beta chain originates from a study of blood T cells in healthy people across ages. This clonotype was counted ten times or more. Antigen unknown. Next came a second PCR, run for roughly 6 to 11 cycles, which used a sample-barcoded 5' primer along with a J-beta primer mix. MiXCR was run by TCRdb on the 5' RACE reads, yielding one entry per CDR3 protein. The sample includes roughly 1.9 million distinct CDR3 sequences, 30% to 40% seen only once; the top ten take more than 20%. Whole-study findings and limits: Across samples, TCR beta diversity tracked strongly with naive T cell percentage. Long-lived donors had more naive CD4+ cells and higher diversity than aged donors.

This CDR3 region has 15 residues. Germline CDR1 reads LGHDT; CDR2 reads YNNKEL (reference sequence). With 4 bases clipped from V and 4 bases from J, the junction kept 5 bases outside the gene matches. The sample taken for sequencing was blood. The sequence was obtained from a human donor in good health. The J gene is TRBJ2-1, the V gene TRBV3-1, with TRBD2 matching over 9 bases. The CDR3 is CASSLSGGPYNEQFF. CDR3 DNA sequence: TGTGCCAGCAGCCTTAGCGGGGGCCCTTACAATGAGCAGTTCTTC.